The 11 T cell receptor beta chains below were found in one sample sequenced in a study of blood T cell repertoires in COVID-19. Here immunoSEQ multiplex PCR was the method, and the copy in TCRdb shows in-frame clones only, minus some. Counted here are fewer than 120,000 clones, about 80% occurring once; the ten biggest clones make up more than 15%. The sequencing sample was made of peripheral blood. Receptor source: a woman of 80 years or more with active or convalescent COVID-19.

The rearrangement links TRBV28 to TRBJ2-2; TRBD2 matches at 7 bases. Per germline, CDR1 MDHEN and CDR2 SYDVKM. With 11 bases clipped from V and 3 bases from J, the junction kept 9 bases outside the gene matches. This CDR3 region has 14 residues. The CDR3 reads CAAAWLADTGELFF. The CDR3 region has the DNA TGTGCCGCAGCGTGGCTAGCGGACACCGGGGAGCTGTTTTTT.

This rearrangement joins TRBV20-1 to TRBJ2-3; TRBD2 agrees at 9 bases. CDR1 DFQATT and CDR2 SNEGSKA come from the germline V gene (reference sequence). V lost 3 bases and J lost 6; bases outside the gene matches: 13. The CDR3 extends over 16 amino acids. The CDR3 reads CSASVELAGLYDTQYF. The CDR3 nucleotides are TGCAGTGCTAGTGTGGAACTAGCGGGTCTCTATGATACGCAGTATTTT.

V gene TRBV7-8 combines with J gene TRBJ2-3, with TRBD1 as a possible D gene (6 bases). V was clipped by 3 bases and J by 3 bases, with 19 bases between them. The CDR3 length is 17 residues. Germline V gene data show CDR1 as SGHVS and CDR2 as FQNEAQ. CDR3 sequence (DNA): TGTGCCAGCAGCTTCCGAATTCGAGGGGGAGCGACAGATACGCAGTATTTT. It codes for CASSFRIRGGATDTQYF.

The chain carries TRBV2 and TRBJ2-4, with 8 bases matching TRBD1. Germline lookup yields CDR1 SNHLY and CDR2 FYNNEI. V shed 6 bases and J 3 bases; nucleotides not matched to a gene: 10. This CDR3 contains 16 residues. The CDR3 DNA follows: TGTGCCAGCAGCGGGGGACAGGACCTCCGCAAAAACATTCAGTACTTC. Encoded protein: CASSGGQDLRKNIQYF.

The CDR3 loop reads CASSRMGTAYQETQYF. The CDR3 DNA reads as TGTGCCAGCAGCCGAATGGGGACAGCATATCAAGAGACCCAGTACTTC. The chain employs TRBV7-9 and TRBJ2-5; 7 bases align to TRBD1. From germline, CDR1 is SEHNR and CDR2 FQNEAQ (reference sequence). The junction had 11 bases not matched to a gene; V was cut back by 5 bases and J by 2 bases. The CDR3 length is 16 residues. The full variable domain, in which reference TRBV7-9 and TRBJ2-5 provide the parts outside the CDR3, is DTGVSQNPRHKITKRGQNVTFRCDPISEHNRLYWYRQTLGQGPEFLTYFQNEAQLEKSRLLSDRFSAERPKGSFSTLEIQRTEQGDSAMYLCASSRMGTAYQETQYFGPGTRLLVL.

The chain recombines TRBV10-3 with TRBJ1-2, with D possibly being TRBD1 (6 bases). In germline, CDR1 is ENHRY, CDR2 SYGVKD. The CDR3 runs to 14 residues. Deletions cut 3 bases from V and 4 bases from J, with 12 bases between. DNA of the CDR3: TGTGCCATCAGTGAACAGGGCTCTACCTATGGCTACACCTTC. Amino acid sequence: CAISEQGSTYGYTF.

The rearrangement links TRBV5-5 to TRBJ2-5; D may be TRBD1 (6 bases). This CDR3 is built from 16 residues. Germline V gene sequence: CDR1 SGHKS, CDR2 YYEKEE (reference sequence). Deletions cut 4 bases from V and 0 bases from J, with 16 bases between. For the CDR3, the DNA is TGTGCCAGCAGCCTAGGGGGACACCTTTACCAAGAGACCCAGTACTTC. Protein: CASSLGGHLYQETQYF.

The chain joins TRBV11-1 to TRBJ1-2, with a tentative D call TRBD1 (5 bases). Germline CDR1 SGHAT, CDR2 FQDESV (reference sequence). This CDR3 is built from 13 residues. The V end was cut by 0 bases, the J end by 8 bases, with 10 bases between. The DNA for the CDR3 is TGTGCCAGCAGCTTAGCGGCGGAGGGGGGCTACACCTTC. Encoded protein: CASSLAAEGGYTF.

The CDR3 protein is CASMGGEQYF. CDR3 DNA: TGTGCCAGCATGGGGGGAGAGCAGTACTTC. The chain joins TRBV28 to TRBJ2-7, with D possibly being TRBD2 (6 bases). CDR1 is MDHEN and CDR2 is SYDVKM in the germline V gene. This CDR3 is 10 amino acids long. V gave up 7 bases and J gave up 7 bases, with 8 bases separating them.

This chain connects TRBV9 to TRBJ2-2; maybe TRBD2 (6 bases). The CDR3 sequence is 15 residues long. Germline lookup yields CDR1 SGDLS and CDR2 YYNGEE. V lost 4 bases and J lost 4, with 14 bases in between. DNA of the CDR3: TGTGCCAGCAGCCGTACTAGCAGCCTCACCGGGGAGCTGTTTTTT. It encodes CASSRTSSLTGELFF.

As concerns this clone: The sample carries other DNA sequences with the same CDR3. The chain links TRBV19 to TRBJ1-1; a possible D gene is TRBD1 (5 bases). CDR3 length equals 15 residues. Trimming stripped 3 bases from V and 0 bases from J, with 11 bases between. CDR1 and CDR2 from the germline V gene are LNHDA and SQIVND (reference sequence). CDR3 sequence reads: CASSIVPGVNTEAFF. CDR3 DNA: TGTGCCAGTAGTATCGTACCGGGGGTGAACACTGAAGCTTTCTTT. Filled out from reference TRBV19 and TRBJ1-1, the complete variable domain reads DGGITQSPKYLFRKEGQNVTLSCEQNLNHDAMYWYRQDPGQGLRLIYYSQIVNDFQKGDIAEGYSVSREKKESFPLTVTSAQKNPTAFYLCASSIVPGVNTEAFFGQGTRLTVV.